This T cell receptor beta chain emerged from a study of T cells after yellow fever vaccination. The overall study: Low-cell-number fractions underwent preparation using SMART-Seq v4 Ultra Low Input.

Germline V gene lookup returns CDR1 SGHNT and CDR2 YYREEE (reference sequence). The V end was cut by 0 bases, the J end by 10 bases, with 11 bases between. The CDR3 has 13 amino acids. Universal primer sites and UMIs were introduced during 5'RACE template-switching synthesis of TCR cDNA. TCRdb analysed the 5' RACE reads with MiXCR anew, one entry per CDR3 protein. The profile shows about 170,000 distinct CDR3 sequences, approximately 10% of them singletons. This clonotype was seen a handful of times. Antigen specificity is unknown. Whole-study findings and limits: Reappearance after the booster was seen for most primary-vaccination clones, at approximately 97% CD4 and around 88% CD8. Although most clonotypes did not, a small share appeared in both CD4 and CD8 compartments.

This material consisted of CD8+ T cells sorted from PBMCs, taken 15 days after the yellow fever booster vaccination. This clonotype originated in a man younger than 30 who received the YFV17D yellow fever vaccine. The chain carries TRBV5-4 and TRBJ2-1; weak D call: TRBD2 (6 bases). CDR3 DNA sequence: TGTGCCAGCAGCTTGGGATCCGGGAGAGAGCAGTTCTTC. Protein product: CASSLGSGREQFF.